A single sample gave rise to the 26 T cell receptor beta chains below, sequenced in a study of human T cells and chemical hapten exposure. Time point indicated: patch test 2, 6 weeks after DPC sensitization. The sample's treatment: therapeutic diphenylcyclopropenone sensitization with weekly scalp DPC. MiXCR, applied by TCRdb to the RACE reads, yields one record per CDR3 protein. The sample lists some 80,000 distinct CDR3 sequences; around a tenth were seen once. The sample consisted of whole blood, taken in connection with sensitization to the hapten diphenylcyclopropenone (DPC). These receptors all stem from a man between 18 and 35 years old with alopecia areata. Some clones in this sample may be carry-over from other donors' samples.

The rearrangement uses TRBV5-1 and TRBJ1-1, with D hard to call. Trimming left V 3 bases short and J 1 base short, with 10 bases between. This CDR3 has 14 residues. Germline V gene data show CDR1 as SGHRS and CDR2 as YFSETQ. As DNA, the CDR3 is TGCGCCAGCAGCTACACAAACCAGAACACTGAAGCTTTCTTT. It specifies CASSYTNQNTEAFF.

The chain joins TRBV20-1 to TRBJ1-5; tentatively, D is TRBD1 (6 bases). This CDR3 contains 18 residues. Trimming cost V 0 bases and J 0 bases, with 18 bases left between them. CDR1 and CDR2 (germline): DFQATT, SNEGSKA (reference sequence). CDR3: CSARDVGTTDNSNQPQHF. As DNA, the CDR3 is TGCAGTGCTAGAGATGTTGGGACAACTGATAATAGCAATCAGCCCCAGCATTTT.

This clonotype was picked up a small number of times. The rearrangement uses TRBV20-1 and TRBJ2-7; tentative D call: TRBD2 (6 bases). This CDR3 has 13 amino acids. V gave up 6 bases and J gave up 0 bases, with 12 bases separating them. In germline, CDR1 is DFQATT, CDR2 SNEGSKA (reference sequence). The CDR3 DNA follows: TGCAGTGCCTCCTCCGGGAGCTCCTACGAGCAGTACGTC. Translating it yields CSASSGSSYEQYV.

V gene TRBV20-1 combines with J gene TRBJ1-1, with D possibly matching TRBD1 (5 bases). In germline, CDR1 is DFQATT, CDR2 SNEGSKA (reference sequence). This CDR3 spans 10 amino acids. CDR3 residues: CRKGTSEAFF. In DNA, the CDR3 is TGCAGAAAAGGGACTTCAGAAGCTTTCTTT.

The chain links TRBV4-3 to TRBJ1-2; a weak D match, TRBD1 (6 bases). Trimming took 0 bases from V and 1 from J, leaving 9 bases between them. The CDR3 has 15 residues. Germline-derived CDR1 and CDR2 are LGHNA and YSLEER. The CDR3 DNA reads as TGCGCCAGCAGCCAAGAAATGGACAGTAACTATGGCTACACCTTC. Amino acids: CASSQEMDSNYGYTF.

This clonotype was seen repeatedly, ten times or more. This chain's CDR3 is CASSSNTGTGQPPLHF. The CDR3 nucleotides are TGTGCCAGCAGCTCCAATACCGGGACAGGGCAGCCACCCCTCCACTTT. The chain carries TRBV11-2 and TRBJ1-6, with TRBD1 matching over 9 bases. The CDR3 runs to 16 residues. Germline loops: CDR1 SGHAT, CDR2 FQNNGV. V gave up 4 bases and J gave up 11 bases; unmatched junction bases: 12.

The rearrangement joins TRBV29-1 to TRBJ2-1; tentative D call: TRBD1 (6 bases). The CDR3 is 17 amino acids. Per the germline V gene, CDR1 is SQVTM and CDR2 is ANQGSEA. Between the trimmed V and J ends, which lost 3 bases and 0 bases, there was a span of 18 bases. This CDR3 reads CSVEGARMGISYNEQFF. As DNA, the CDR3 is TGCAGCGTTGAGGGGGCAAGAATGGGGATCTCCTACAATGAGCAGTTCTTC.

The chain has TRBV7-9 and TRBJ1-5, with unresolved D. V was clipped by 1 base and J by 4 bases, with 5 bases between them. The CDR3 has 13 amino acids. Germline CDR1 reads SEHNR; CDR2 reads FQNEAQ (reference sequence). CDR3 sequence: CASSLDGNQPQHF. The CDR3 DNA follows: TGTGCCAGCAGCTTAGACGGAAATCAGCCCCAGCATTTT.

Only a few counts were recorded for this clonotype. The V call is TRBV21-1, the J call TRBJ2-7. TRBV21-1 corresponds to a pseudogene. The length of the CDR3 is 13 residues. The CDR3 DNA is TGTGCCAGCAGCAAATATACCGAAGCCGAGCAGTACGTC. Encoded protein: CASSKYTEAEQYV.

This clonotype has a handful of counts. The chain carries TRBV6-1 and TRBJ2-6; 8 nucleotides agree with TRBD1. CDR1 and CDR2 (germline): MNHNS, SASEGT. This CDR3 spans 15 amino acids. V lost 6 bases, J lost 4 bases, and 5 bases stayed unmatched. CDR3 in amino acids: CASRGDRSGANVLTF. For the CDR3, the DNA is TGTGCCAGCAGGGGGGACAGGTCCGGGGCCAACGTCCTGACTTTC.

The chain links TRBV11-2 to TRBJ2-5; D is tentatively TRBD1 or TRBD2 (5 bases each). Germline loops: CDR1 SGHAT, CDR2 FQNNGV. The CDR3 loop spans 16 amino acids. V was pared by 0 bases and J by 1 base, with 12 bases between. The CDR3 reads CASSLDQQGAQETQYF. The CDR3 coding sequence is TGTGCCAGCAGCTTAGATCAGCAGGGAGCCCAAGAGACCCAGTACTTC.

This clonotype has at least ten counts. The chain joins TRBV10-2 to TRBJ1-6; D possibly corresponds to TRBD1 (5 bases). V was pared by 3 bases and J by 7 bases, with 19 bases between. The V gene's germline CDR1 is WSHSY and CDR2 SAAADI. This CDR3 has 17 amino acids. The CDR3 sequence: CASSEIRGGGLNSPLHF. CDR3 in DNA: TGCGCCAGCAGTGAAATTAGGGGAGGCGGGCTAAATTCACCCCTCCACTTT.

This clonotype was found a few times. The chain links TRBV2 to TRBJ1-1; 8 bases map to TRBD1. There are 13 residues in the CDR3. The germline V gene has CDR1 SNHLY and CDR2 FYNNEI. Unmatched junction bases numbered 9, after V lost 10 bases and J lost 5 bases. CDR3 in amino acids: CATRTGKGTEAFF. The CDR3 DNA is TGTGCCACCAGGACAGGGAAGGGTACTGAAGCTTTCTTT.

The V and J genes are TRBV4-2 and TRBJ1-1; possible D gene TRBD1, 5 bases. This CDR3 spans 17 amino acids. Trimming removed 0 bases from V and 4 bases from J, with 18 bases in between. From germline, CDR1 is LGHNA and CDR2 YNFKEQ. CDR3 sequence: CASSQESGGGWITEAFF. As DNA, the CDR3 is TGTGCCAGCAGCCAAGAATCTGGCGGGGGTTGGATCACTGAAGCTTTCTTT.

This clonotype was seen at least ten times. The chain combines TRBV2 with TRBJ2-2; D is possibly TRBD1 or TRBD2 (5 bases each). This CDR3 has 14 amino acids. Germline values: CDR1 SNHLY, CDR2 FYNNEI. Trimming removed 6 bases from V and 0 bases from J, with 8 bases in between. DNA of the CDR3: TGTGCCAGCAGGGGGACGGCGAACACCGGGGAGCTGTTTTTT. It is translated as CASRGTANTGELFF.

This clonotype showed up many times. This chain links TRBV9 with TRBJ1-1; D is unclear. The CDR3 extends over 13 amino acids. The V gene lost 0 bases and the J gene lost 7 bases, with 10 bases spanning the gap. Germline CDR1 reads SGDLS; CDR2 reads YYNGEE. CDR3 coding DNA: TGTGCCAGCAGCGTAGAAGGTCTGGGTGAAGCTTTCTTT. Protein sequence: CASSVEGLGEAFF.

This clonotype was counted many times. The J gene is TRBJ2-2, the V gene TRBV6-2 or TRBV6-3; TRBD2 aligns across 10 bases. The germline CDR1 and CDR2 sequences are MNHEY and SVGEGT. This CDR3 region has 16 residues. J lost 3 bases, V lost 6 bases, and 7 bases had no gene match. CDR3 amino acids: CASRKRGGRDTGELFF. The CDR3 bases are TGTGCCAGCAGAAAGCGGGGGGGCCGAGACACCGGGGAGCTGTTTTTT.

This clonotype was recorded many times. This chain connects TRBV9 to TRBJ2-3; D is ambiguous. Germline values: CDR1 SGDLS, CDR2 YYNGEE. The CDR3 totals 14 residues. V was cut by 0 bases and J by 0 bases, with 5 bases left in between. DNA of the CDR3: TGTGCCAGCAGCGTAGTAGCAAGCACAGATACGCAGTATTTT. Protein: CASSVVASTDTQYF. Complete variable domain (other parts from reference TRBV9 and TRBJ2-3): DSGVTQTPKHLITATGQRVTLRCSPRSGDLSVYWYQQSLDQGLQFLIQYYNGEERAKGNILERFSAQQFPDLHSELNLSSLELGDSALYFCASSVVASTDTQYFGPGTRLTVL.

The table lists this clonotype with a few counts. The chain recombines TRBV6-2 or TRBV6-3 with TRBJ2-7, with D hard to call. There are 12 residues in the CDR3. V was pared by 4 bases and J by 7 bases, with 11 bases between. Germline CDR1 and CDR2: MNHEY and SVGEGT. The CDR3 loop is CASSWHPREQYF. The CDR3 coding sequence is TGTGCCAGCAGTTGGCACCCGCGAGAGCAGTACTTC.

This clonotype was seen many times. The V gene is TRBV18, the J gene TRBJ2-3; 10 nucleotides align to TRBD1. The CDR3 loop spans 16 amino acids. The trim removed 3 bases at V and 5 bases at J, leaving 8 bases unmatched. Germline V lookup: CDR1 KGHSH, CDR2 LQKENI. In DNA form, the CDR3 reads TGTGCCAGCTCACCTCTCCGGGACAGGGGAATAGATACGCAGTATTTT. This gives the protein CASSPLRDRGIDTQYF.

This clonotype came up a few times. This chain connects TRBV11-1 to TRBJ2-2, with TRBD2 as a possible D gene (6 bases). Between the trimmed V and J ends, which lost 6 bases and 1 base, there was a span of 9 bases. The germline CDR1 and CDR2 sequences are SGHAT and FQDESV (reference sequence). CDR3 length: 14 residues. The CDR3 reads CASRNGGNTGELFF. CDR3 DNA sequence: TGTGCCAGCAGAAACGGGGGGAACACCGGGGAGCTGTTTTTT.

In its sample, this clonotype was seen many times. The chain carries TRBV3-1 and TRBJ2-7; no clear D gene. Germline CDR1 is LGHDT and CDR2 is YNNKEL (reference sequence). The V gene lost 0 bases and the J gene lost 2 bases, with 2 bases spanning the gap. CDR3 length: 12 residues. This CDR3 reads CASSQDAYEQYF. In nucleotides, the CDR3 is TGTGCCAGCAGCCAAGATGCCTACGAGCAGTACTTC.

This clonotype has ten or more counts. DNA for the CDR3: TGTGCCAGCAGCTTCCTGAGTGGCGAGCAGTACTTC. Amino acid sequence: CASSFLSGEQYF. This chain uses TRBV7-9 with TRBJ2-7; D remains ambiguous. Per the germline V gene, CDR1 is SEHNR and CDR2 is FQNEAQ (reference sequence). The germline V and J ends were trimmed by 3 bases and 6 bases, with 9 bases remaining between them. The CDR3 consists of 12 residues. The whole variable domain, filled in from reference TRBV7-9 and TRBJ2-7, reads DTGVSQNPRHKITKRGQNVTFRCDPISEHNRLYWYRQTLGQGPEFLTYFQNEAQLEKSRLLSDRFSAERPKGSFSTLEIQRTEQGDSAMYLCASSFLSGEQYFGPGTRLTVT.

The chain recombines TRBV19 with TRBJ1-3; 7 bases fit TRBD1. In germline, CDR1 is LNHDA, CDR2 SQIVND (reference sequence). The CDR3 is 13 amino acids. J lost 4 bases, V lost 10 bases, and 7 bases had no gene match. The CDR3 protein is CATNRGSGNTIYF. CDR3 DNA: TGTGCCACCAACAGGGGATCGGGAAACACCATATATTTT.

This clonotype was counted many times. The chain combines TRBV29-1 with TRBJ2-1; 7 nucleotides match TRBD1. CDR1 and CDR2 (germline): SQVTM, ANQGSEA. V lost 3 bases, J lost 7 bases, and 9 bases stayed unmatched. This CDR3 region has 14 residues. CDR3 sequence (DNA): TGCAGCGTTGACGGGACAGAATACGGTAATGAGCAGTTCTTC. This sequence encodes CSVDGTEYGNEQFF.

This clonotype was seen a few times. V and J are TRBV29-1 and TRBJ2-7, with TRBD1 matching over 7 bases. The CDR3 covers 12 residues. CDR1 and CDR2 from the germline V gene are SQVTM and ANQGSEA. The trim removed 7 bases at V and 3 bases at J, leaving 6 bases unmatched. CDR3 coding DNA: TGCAGCGGCCGGGACAGCTACTACGAGCAGTACTTC. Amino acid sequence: CSGRDSYYEQYF.